Each of the 11 T cell receptor beta chains below was sequenced from the same sample in a study of blood T cell repertoires in COVID-19 (dated by TCRdb to 2020 to 2022). Library generation was performed with the immunoSEQ multiplex PCR assay. What TCRdb holds here is the immuneACCESS table cut down to in-frame rearrangements. Part of the clones is not present; checked against another copy, under half of the missing clones reflect an unresolved V gene, and the others are unexplained. This sample has about 210,000 clones in its table, and 70% to 90% of those were observed once. 7.5% to 10% of the sample lies in the top ten. The sequencing input was PBMCs or T cells enriched from blood (not recorded which). The receptor source for this set is a man in his forties or fifties who had recovered from COVID-19.

V usage is TRBV5-5 and J usage is TRBJ1-2; D ambiguous. The CDR3 runs to 15 residues. Germline CDR1 is SGHKS and CDR2 is YYEKEE (reference sequence). Trimming took off 0 bases at V and 2 bases at J, with 11 bases between the two ends. CDR3: CASSLASGKNYGYTF. As DNA, the CDR3 is TGTGCCAGCAGCTTGGCCTCCGGGAAAAACTATGGCTACACCTTC.

The rearrangement uses TRBV19 and TRBJ2-7; 8 bases fit TRBD1. The germline V gene encodes CDR1 LNHDA and CDR2 SQIVND (reference sequence). This CDR3 spans 16 amino acids. The ends lost 0 bases at V and 3 bases at J; junction bases unmatched: 7. CDR3 residues: CASSIDGRGLVYEQYF. The CDR3 DNA is TGTGCCAGTAGTATAGACGGCAGGGGGCTAGTCTACGAGCAGTACTTC.

This clone was recorded only once. The chain joins TRBV20-1 to TRBJ2-3; no clear D gene. The CDR3 has 11 amino acids. Trimming removed 4 bases at V and 6 bases at J, with 8 bases between. Looked up from germline, CDR1 is DFQATT and CDR2 is SNEGSKA (reference sequence). The CDR3 sequence is CSAIIGDTQYF. The CDR3 DNA sequence: TGCAGTGCTATAATCGGGGATACGCAGTATTTT.

This chain connects TRBV19 to TRBJ1-5; the match to TRBD1 covers 7 bases. The CDR3 length is 15 residues. With 5 bases clipped from V and 7 bases from J, the junction kept 11 bases outside the gene matches. CDR1 and CDR2 from the germline V gene are LNHDA and SQIVND (reference sequence). CDR3 in amino acids: CASSQDRSLPQPQHF. DNA for the CDR3: TGTGCCAGTAGTCAGGACAGGAGCCTCCCCCAGCCCCAGCATTTT.

V usage is TRBV6-2 or TRBV6-3 and J usage is TRBJ2-1, with TRBD2 matching 9 bases. Germline loops: CDR1 MNHEY, CDR2 SVGEGT. The CDR3 length is 17 residues. V lost 5 bases, J lost 7 bases, and 15 bases stayed unmatched. CDR3 coding DNA: TGTGCCAGCAGTCGGGGACTAGCCCCGGGGTTGGGGAATGAGCAGTTCTTC. This gives the protein CASSRGLAPGLGNEQFF.

V gene TRBV19 combines with J gene TRBJ1-6, with TRBD1 as a possible D gene (5 bases). Trimming cost V 7 bases and J 10 bases, with 26 bases left between them. Germline CDR1 and CDR2: LNHDA and SQIVND (reference sequence). The CDR3 spans 17 residues. DNA for the CDR3: TGTGCCAGTACCGAGAGTTGGCGAGCAGGGCTACACTCACCCCTCCACTTT. Translation: CASTESWRAGLHSPLHF. Filled out from reference TRBV19 and TRBJ1-6, the complete variable domain reads DGGITQSPKYLFRKEGQNVTLSCEQNLNHDAMYWYRQDPGQGLRLIYYSQIVNDFQKGDIAEGYSVSREKKESFPLTVTSAQKNPTAFYLCASTESWRAGLHSPLHFGNGTRLTVT.

The CDR3 sequence is CASSSRLVVTNYGYTF. The CDR3 DNA reads TGTGCCAGCAGCTCCCGCCTTGTAGTTACTAACTATGGCTACACCTTC. V and J are TRBV7-9 and TRBJ1-2; no reliable D call. CDR3 length: 16 amino acids. Trimming left V 4 bases short and J 0 bases short, with 15 bases between. Germline CDR1 is SEHNR and CDR2 is FQNEAQ (reference sequence).

This clone occurred once. The V and J genes are TRBV5-6 and TRBJ2-6; maybe TRBD2 (5 bases). Per germline, CDR1 SGHDT and CDR2 YYEEEE. The CDR3 runs to 17 residues. V dropped 4 bases and J dropped 4 bases, with 18 bases sitting between them. DNA of the CDR3: TGTGCCAGCAGCGACGATTGGGGAGAAGCCGGGGCCAACGTCCTGACTTTC. Its translation is CASSDDWGEAGANVLTF.

This chain links TRBV15 with TRBJ1-5; 8 bases line up with TRBD1. This CDR3 region has 19 residues. Per the germline V gene, CDR1 is LNHNV and CDR2 is YYDKDF (reference sequence). With V trimmed by 0 bases and J by 0 bases, 10 bases remained unmatched. In DNA form, the CDR3 reads TGTGCCACCAGCAGAGATAGTTTGACAGGGGATTATAGCAATCAGCCCCAGCATTTT. Translation: CATSRDSLTGDYSNQPQHF.

This rearrangement joins TRBV3-1 (or the pseudogene TRBV3-2) to TRBJ2-1, with 8 bases that match TRBD2. The CDR3 loop spans 15 amino acids. The germline CDR1 and CDR2 sequences are LGHDT and YNNKEL (reference sequence). Unmatched junction bases numbered 2, after V lost 1 base and J lost 3 bases. The CDR3 loop reads CASSQGAGVYNEQFF. The CDR3 nucleotides are TGTGCCAGCAGCCAAGGAGCGGGGGTCTACAATGAGCAGTTCTTC.

The chain combines TRBV9 with TRBJ2-7, with TRBD1 matching over 8 bases. This CDR3 comprises 15 residues. Germline V gene sequence: CDR1 SGDLS, CDR2 YYNGEE. With V trimmed by 5 bases and J by 3 bases, 10 bases remained unmatched. The CDR3 nucleotides read TGTGCCAGCAGTGCTGGGCGGACAGGGCTCTACGAGCAGTACTTC. Its protein is CASSAGRTGLYEQYF.